This TCR beta chain was sequenced for a study of radiation and T cells in renal cell carcinoma. The sample's time point: blood 4 weeks post-SBRT, at nephrectomy. Treatment denoted: 15 Gy SBRT to primary tumor, nephrectomy 4 weeks later. Nephrectomy followed 15 Gy stereotactic body radiation by 4 weeks. Serial blood draws occurred at baseline and 2 and 4 weeks post-SBRT. The CDR3 length is 13 residues. CDR1 and CDR2 from the germline V gene are SGHRS and YFSETQ. V was clipped by 6 bases and J by 1 base, with 10 bases between them. TCRdb's copy holds only in-frame clones and misses some; the assay was immunoSEQ multiplex PCR. The table shows about 86,000 clones, with around four fifths occurring only once. On this clone: Its antigen remains unidentified.

Overall study findings and caveats: From baseline, blood top tumor clonotypes peaked at 2 weeks post-radiation.

The clonotype originates from a man aged 45-60 years with renal cell carcinoma. Specimen: blood, collected from a patient whose treatment included radiotherapy and nephrectomy. The rearrangement links TRBV5-1 to TRBJ2-5; D perhaps matches TRBD1 (6 bases). The CDR3 here is CASKGTSQETQYF. The CDR3 DNA reads as TGCGCCAGCAAAGGGACATCCCAAGAGACCCAGTACTTC.